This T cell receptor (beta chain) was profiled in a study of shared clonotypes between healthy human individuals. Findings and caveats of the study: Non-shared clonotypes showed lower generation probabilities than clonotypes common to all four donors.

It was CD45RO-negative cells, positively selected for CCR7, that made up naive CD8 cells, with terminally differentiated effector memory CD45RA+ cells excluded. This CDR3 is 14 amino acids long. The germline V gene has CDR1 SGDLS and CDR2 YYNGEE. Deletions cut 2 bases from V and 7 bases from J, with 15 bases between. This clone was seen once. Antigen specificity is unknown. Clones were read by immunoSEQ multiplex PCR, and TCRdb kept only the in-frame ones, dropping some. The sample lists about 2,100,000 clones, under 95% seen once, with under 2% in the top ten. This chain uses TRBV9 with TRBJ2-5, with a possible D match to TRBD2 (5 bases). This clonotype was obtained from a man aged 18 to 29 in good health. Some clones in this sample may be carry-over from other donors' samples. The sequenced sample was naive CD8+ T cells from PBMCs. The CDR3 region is CASSVRGWKGTQYF. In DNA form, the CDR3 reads TGTGCCAGCAGCGTCCGAGGGTGGAAGGGGACCCAGTACTTC.